These 10 T cell receptor beta chains share one sample of origin, sequenced in a study of beta chain features in type 1 diabetes. All of the isolated RNA was reverse transcribed, so expressed TCRB transcripts were sequenced. This table comes from immunoSEQ multiplex PCR, and its TCRdb copy is limited to in-frame clones, with some not included. Among 250,000 to 300,000 clones listed, roughly a quarter were seen once. Antigens for these TCRs are unknown. Study-level findings and limits: Patients with Type 1 diabetes showed moderately but significantly shorter TCRB CDR3s in all four CD4+ subsets.

The sequencing sample was made of naive CD4+ T cells from blood. These receptor sequences come from a young woman with type 1 diabetes.

V usage is TRBV30 and J usage is TRBJ1-4; the D gene is possibly TRBD1 (5 bases). Germline V gene data show CDR1 as GTSNPN and CDR2 as SVGIG (reference sequence). The CDR3 spans 14 residues. The germline V and J ends were trimmed by 3 bases and 0 bases, with 8 bases remaining between them. The CDR3 loop is CAWRDSATNEKLFF. CDR3 coding DNA: TGTGCCTGGAGAGACAGTGCAACTAATGAAAAACTGTTTTTT.

The chain joins TRBV28 to TRBJ2-7; 7 bases line up with TRBD1. Germline assignment: CDR1 MDHEN and CDR2 SYDVKM. Trimming cost V 4 bases and J 0 bases; bases outside gene matches: 3. The CDR3 runs 14 residues. Here the CDR3 DNA reads TGTGCCAGCAGTTCGGGACAGAGCTCCTACGAGCAGTACTTC. This codes for CASSSGQSSYEQYF.

This clone has more than one count but fewer than ten. The V and J genes are TRBV4-1 and TRBJ1-2; TRBD1 agrees at 9 bases. The germline CDR1 and CDR2 sequences are MGHRA and YSYEKL. V lost 5 bases to trimming and J lost 7 bases; unmatched junction nucleotides: 8. The CDR3 length is 14 residues. CDR3 sequence (DNA): TGCGCCAGCAGCAGCCCGGGACAGGGTTCTGGCTACACCTTC. As protein: CASSSPGQGSGYTF.

This clone was detected a few times. This chain joins TRBV7-2 and TRBJ2-1, with TRBD2 as a possible D gene (6 bases). CDR1 and CDR2 from the germline V gene are SGHTA and FQGNSA. The V gene lost 6 bases and the J gene lost 6 bases, with 18 bases spanning the gap. The CDR3 sequence is 15 residues long. CDR3 coding DNA: TGTGCCAGCAGGTTAACGGGAGTGGGTACCAATGAGCAGTTCTTC. This codes for CASRLTGVGTNEQFF. Full variable domain (remainder filled in from reference TRBV7-2 and TRBJ2-1): GAGVSQSPSNKVTEKGKDVELRCDPISGHTALYWYRQSLGQGLEFLIYFQGNSAPDKSGLPSDRFSAERTGGSVSTLTIQRTQQEDSAVYLCASRLTGVGTNEQFFGPGTRLTVL.

This chain links TRBV4-1 with TRBJ2-7; 10 bases match TRBD2. Looked up from germline, CDR1 is MGHRA and CDR2 is YSYEKL. Losses at the gene ends were 1 base for V and 2 bases for J; bases not matched to a gene: 2. The CDR3 is 15 amino acids. The CDR3 here is CASSQAGTSAYEQYF. CDR3 nucleotides: TGCGCCAGCAGCCAAGCAGGGACTAGCGCCTACGAGCAGTACTTC.

The chain uses TRBV9 and TRBJ2-1, with 11 bases matching TRBD2. Per germline, CDR1 SGDLS and CDR2 YYNGEE. This CDR3 is built from 15 residues. V shed 2 bases, J shed 5 bases, and the junction held 3 bases outside the gene matches. The CDR3 coding sequence is TGTGCCAGCAGCGTGGCTAGCGGGAGGAACAATGAGCAGTTCTTC. It encodes CASSVASGRNNEQFF.

The rearrangement joins TRBV7-3 to TRBJ2-3; TRBD1 might be the D (5 bases). Trimming left V 4 bases short and J 2 bases short, with 7 bases between. This CDR3 is built from 13 residues. Germline-derived CDR1 and CDR2 are SGHTA and FQGTGA. This CDR3 reads CASSSRVTDTQYF. In DNA, the CDR3 is TGTGCCAGCAGCTCCAGGGTCACAGATACGCAGTATTTT.

V gene TRBV28 combines with J gene TRBJ2-7; D is undetermined. CDR3 size: 12 residues. The V gene's germline CDR1 is MDHEN and CDR2 SYDVKM. Trimming removed 5 bases at V and 7 bases at J, with 12 bases between. The CDR3 DNA sequence: TGTGCCAGCAGTCCCCGGCCCGGGGAGCAGTACTTC. This encodes CASSPRPGEQYF.

There are a few counts of this clone. Distinct nucleotide sequences in the sample also encode this CDR3. The chain has TRBV9 and TRBJ2-3; 16 nucleotides agree with TRBD2. Trimming at V came to 2 bases and at J to 4 bases, leaving 1 base not matched to a gene. Germline V gene data show CDR1 as SGDLS and CDR2 as YYNGEE. CDR3 length: 16 residues. This CDR3 is CASSVGLAGGPDTQYF. CDR3 nucleotide sequence: TGTGCCAGCAGCGTGGGACTAGCGGGAGGGCCAGATACGCAGTATTTT.

Only a few counts were recorded for this clone. The V and J genes are TRBV28 and TRBJ2-7, with 9 bases matching TRBD1. The CDR3 extends over 15 amino acids. V shed 5 bases, J shed 2 bases, and the junction held 7 bases outside the gene matches. Germline CDR1 reads MDHEN; CDR2 reads SYDVKM. In DNA form, the CDR3 reads TGTGCCAGCAGTCTTGGACAGGGGATAGCCTACGAGCAGTACTTC. It is translated as CASSLGQGIAYEQYF.